The 14 T cell receptor beta chains presented below share a single source sample, sequenced in a study of shared clonotypes between healthy human individuals. Data came from immunoSEQ multiplex PCR; TCRdb stores just in-frame clones and leaves some out. The table records some 2.1 million clones, approximately 94% of them present only once. As defined, naive CD8 cells were CD45RO-negative and positively selected for CCR7, with terminally differentiated effector memory CD45RA+ cells excluded. Sequenced: naive CD8+ T cells sorted from blood. All receptors come from a man younger than 35 in good health.

The chain has TRBV9 and TRBJ1-3; D is unresolved. Trimming left V 5 bases short and J 8 bases short, with 14 bases between. The CDR3 consists of 13 residues. Germline V gene sequence: CDR1 SGDLS, CDR2 YYNGEE. CDR3 DNA sequence: TGTGCCAGCAGTCCCGGGCCCCGGGACACCATATATTTT. Its protein product is CASSPGPRDTIYF.

The V gene is TRBV4-3, the J gene TRBJ2-3, with 7 bases aligning to TRBD1. This CDR3 is built from 15 residues. The V gene's germline CDR1 is LGHNA and CDR2 YSLEER. The V segment lost 2 bases and the J segment 4 bases; nucleotides outside the gene matches: 6. CDR3: CASSQLQGVADTQYF. DNA for the CDR3: TGCGCCAGCAGCCAACTCCAGGGGGTCGCAGATACGCAGTATTTT.

This clone was seen a single time. The CDR3 sequence: CASSYPQGPSTDTQYF. In DNA, the CDR3 is TGTGCCAGCAGTTATCCACAGGGACCTAGCACAGATACGCAGTATTTT. The chain has TRBV6-6 and TRBJ2-3; possible D gene TRBD1, 6 bases. Between the trimmed V and J ends, which lost 3 bases and 0 bases, there was a span of 13 bases. The CDR3 totals 16 residues. Per the germline V gene, CDR1 is MNHNY and CDR2 is SVGAGI (reference sequence).

This clone was detected once. V and J are TRBV5-6 and TRBJ2-3; no firm D call. With 2 bases removed from V and 7 bases from J, the gap between germline ends came to 11 bases. CDR1 and CDR2 (germline): SGHDT, YYEEEE. The CDR3 is 13 residues long. In nucleotides, the CDR3 is TGTGCCAGCAGCTTAAACCCGGAGCATACGCAGTATTTT. This sequence encodes CASSLNPEHTQYF.

The rearrangement links TRBV7-2 to TRBJ2-5; 10 nucleotides agree with TRBD2. V lost 1 base and J lost 5; bases outside the gene matches: 4. Germline V gene sequence: CDR1 SGHTA, CDR2 FQGNSA. CDR3 length: 15 residues. The CDR3 protein is CASSLEPAGGETQYF. The DNA of the CDR3 is TGTGCCAGCAGCTTAGAGCCAGCGGGGGGGGAGACCCAGTACTTC.

The chain links TRBV4-2 to TRBJ1-1, with no clear D. The CDR3 is made up of 17 amino acids. V was clipped by 0 bases and J by 4 bases, with 18 bases between them. CDR1 is LGHNA and CDR2 is YNFKEQ in the germline V gene. CDR3 region: CASSQDGPGFEGTEAFF. The CDR3 DNA sequence: TGTGCCAGCAGCCAAGATGGTCCGGGCTTCGAGGGCACTGAAGCTTTCTTT.

The V and J genes are TRBV7-9 and TRBJ2-7; D perhaps matches TRBD1 (6 bases). This CDR3 is 12 amino acids long. Per germline, CDR1 SEHNR and CDR2 FQNEAQ (reference sequence). Trimming took 8 bases from V and 5 from J, leaving 13 bases between them. CDR3 loop: CASGRQENEQYF. DNA of the CDR3: TGTGCCAGCGGACGACAGGAGAACGAGCAGTACTTC.

In the case of this clone: At one end the junction does not follow the germline gene, possibly because of a read error. The rearrangement links TRBV7-7 to TRBJ2-3; the match to TRBD1 covers 9 bases. The CDR3 covers 14 residues. The V gene's germline CDR1 is SSHAT and CDR2 FNYEAQ (reference sequence). The CDR3 DNA follows: TGTGCTAGCAGTTCACAGGGGGCGGGGGATACGCAGTATTTT. Encoded protein: CASSSQGAGDTQYF.

The V call is TRBV7-8, the J call TRBJ2-7; 7 bases agree with TRBD2. The CDR3 is 12 residues long. The germline gives CDR1 SGHVS, CDR2 FQNEAQ. The V and J ends lost 4 bases and 4 bases, in that order; junction bases with no gene match: 1. CDR3 residues: CASSWEGYEQYF. Here the CDR3 DNA reads TGTGCCAGCAGCTGGGAGGGTTACGAGCAGTACTTC. The full variable domain, rest sourced from reference TRBV7-8 and TRBJ2-7, is GAGVSQSPRYKVAKRGQDVALRCDPISGHVSLFWYQQALGQGPEFLTYFQNEAQLDKSGLPSDRFFAERPEGSVSTLKIQRTQQEDSAVYLCASSWEGYEQYFGPGTRLTVT.

The rearrangement links TRBV27 to TRBJ1-2; D unresolved. Germline V gene data show CDR1 as MNHEY and CDR2 as SMNVEV (reference sequence). V lost 6 bases to trimming and J lost 3 bases, with 11 bases between them. The CDR3 runs 13 residues. CDR3 DNA: TGTGCCAGCAGCGATAGAATGGACTATGGCTACACCTTC. It codes for CASSDRMDYGYTF.

The chain links TRBV28 to TRBJ2-2; no definite D call. CDR3 length: 15 amino acids. The V gene lost 2 bases and the J gene lost 1 base, with 8 bases spanning the gap. CDR1 is MDHEN and CDR2 is SYDVKM in the germline V gene. The CDR3 protein is CASSLLGENTGELFF. CDR3 DNA sequence: TGTGCCAGCAGTTTACTGGGCGAGAACACCGGGGAGCTGTTTTTT.

This clone was recorded a few times. The chain uses TRBV19 and TRBJ1-2, with TRBD1 identical over 7 bases. The germline CDR1 and CDR2 sequences are LNHDA and SQIVND (reference sequence). V was pared by 6 bases and J by 3 bases, with 7 bases of the junction left unmatched. The CDR3 runs to 14 residues. This CDR3 reads CASSPGQRDYGYTF. The CDR3 nucleotides read TGTGCCAGTAGCCCGGGACAGCGGGACTATGGCTACACCTTC.

Comment on this clone: Other DNA sequences in this specimen translate into the identical CDR3. The chain carries TRBV5-1 and TRBJ2-5, with TRBD2 matching over 12 bases. Germline CDR1 reads SGHRS; CDR2 reads YFSETQ. The J segment lost 5 bases and the V segment lost 0 bases, leaving 2 bases of the junction unmatched. This CDR3 has 15 residues. CDR3 loop: CASSLELAGGETQYF. CDR3 nucleotide sequence: TGCGCCAGCAGCTTGGAACTAGCGGGGGGCGAGACCCAGTACTTC.

This clone has a handful of counts. Written as DNA, the CDR3 is TGTGCCAGCAGCTTGTCGGGGTCTTTCGTCTACGAGCAGTACTTC. Protein sequence: CASSLSGSFVYEQYF. This chain uses TRBV5-6 with TRBJ2-7; possible D gene TRBD2, 5 bases. The CDR3 runs 15 residues. V lost 1 base to trimming and J lost 3 bases, with 14 bases between them. Germline values: CDR1 SGHDT, CDR2 YYEEEE.